Each of the 19 T cell receptor beta chains below was sequenced from the same sample in a study of CD8 T cells in Susac syndrome. The authors reverse transcribed roughly 0.5 to 1 ug RNA with random hexamers. MiXCR, run by TCRdb on the immunoSEQ multiplex PCR reads, gives a single entry per CDR3 protein. This table has approximately 150,000 distinct CDR3 sequences, 90% to 97% appearing once. Sequenced material: CD4+ T cells from PBMCs. These receptors originate from a human donor with Susac syndrome.

J is TRBJ2-5 and V is TRBV25-1, with D unresolved. Germline V CDR1 and CDR2: MGHDK, SYGVNS. The CDR3 contains 12 residues. V shed 5 bases and J shed 3 bases, with 7 bases lying between them. The CDR3 nucleotides are TGTGCCAGCAGTTCGTCAGAAGAGACCCAGTACTTC. This gives the protein CASSSSEETQYF.

The count of this clonotype is one. CDR3 DNA sequence: TGCAGTGCTAGAGTCGGGTTTAATTCACCCCTCCACTTT. As protein: CSARVGFNSPLHF. The V and J genes are TRBV20-1 and TRBJ1-6; D is uncertain. This CDR3 has 13 amino acids. The germline V gene encodes CDR1 DFQATT and CDR2 SNEGSKA (reference sequence). V was trimmed by 1 base and J by 6 bases, leaving 7 bases between them.

This sequence joins TRBV20-1 and TRBJ2-1, with D unclear. V lost 6 bases and J lost 14, with 17 bases in between. This CDR3 is built from 11 residues. Germline assignment: CDR1 DFQATT and CDR2 SNEGSKA (reference sequence). The DNA of the CDR3 is TGCAGTGCCCGAACTTCCCACCGGGAGTTCTTC. Residues: CSARTSHREFF.

The chain has TRBV7-2 and TRBJ1-5; D is unclear. This CDR3 spans 16 amino acids. The germline V gene encodes CDR1 SGHTA and CDR2 FQGNSA. Between the trimmed V and J ends, which lost 5 bases and 0 bases, there was a span of 14 bases. Written as DNA, the CDR3 is TGTGCCAGCAGCCCCGCAGGACTTTATAGCAATCAGCCCCAGCATTTT. Protein product: CASSPAGLYSNQPQHF. The full variable domain, completed using reference TRBV7-2 and TRBJ1-5, is GAGVSQSPSNKVTEKGKDVELRCDPISGHTALYWYRQSLGQGLEFLIYFQGNSAPDKSGLPSDRFSAERTGGSVSTLTIQRTQQEDSAVYLCASSPAGLYSNQPQHFGDGTRLSIL.

V and J are TRBV21-1 and TRBJ1-6; the table's D call, TRBD1, has no DNA check behind it. TRBV21-1 is designated a pseudogene. This CDR3 is built from 19 residues. Written as DNA, the CDR3 is TGTGCCAGCAGCAAAGCCCGGGACAGGGGGACCCATTATAATTCACCCCTCCACTTT. This gives the protein CASSKARDRGTHYNSPLHF.

The genes are TRBV5-6 and TRBJ2-3; TRBD2 agrees at 8 bases. Germline V gives CDR1 SGHDT, CDR2 YYEEEE. Trimming removed 1 base from V and 4 bases from J; junction bases left unmatched: 11. This CDR3 contains 17 residues. The CDR3 loop is CASSLLGLGDLPDTQYF. The CDR3 DNA sequence: TGTGCCAGCAGCTTGTTGGGACTAGGGGATCTGCCAGATACGCAGTATTTT. Supplemented by reference TRBV5-6 and TRBJ2-3, the full variable domain reads DAGVTQSPTHLIKTRGQQVTLRCSPKSGHDTVSWYQQALGQGPQFIFQYYEEEERQRGNFPDRFSGHQFPNYSSELNVNALLLGDSALYLCASSLLGLGDLPDTQYFGPGTRLTVL.

The V call is TRBV7-8, the J call TRBJ1-5; 7 bases agree with TRBD1. This CDR3 region has 13 residues. Germline lookup yields CDR1 SGHVS and CDR2 FQNEAQ. With V trimmed by 5 bases and J by 5 bases, 3 bases remained unmatched. The CDR3: CASSIDRDQPQHF. Here the CDR3 DNA reads TGTGCCAGCAGCATCGACAGGGATCAGCCCCAGCATTTT. The whole variable domain, remainder taken from reference TRBV7-8 and TRBJ1-5, is GAGVSQSPRYKVAKRGQDVALRCDPISGHVSLFWYQQALGQGPEFLTYFQNEAQLDKSGLPSDRFFAERPEGSVSTLKIQRTQQEDSAVYLCASSIDRDQPQHFGDGTRLSIL.

The chain employs TRBV29-1 and TRBJ1-2; 9 bases agree with TRBD1. V lost 7 bases to trimming and J lost 8 bases; unmatched junction nucleotides: 5. CDR1 SQVTM and CDR2 ANQGSEA come from the germline V gene. The CDR3 runs to 11 residues. The CDR3 reads CSGHTGGGYTF. CDR3 bases: TGCAGCGGTCATACAGGGGGCGGCTACACCTTC.

The chain combines TRBV25-1 with TRBJ1-2, with 10 bases fitting TRBD1. The V gene end was trimmed by 3 bases and the J gene end by 8 bases; junction bases not matched to a gene: 3. The length of the CDR3 is 13 residues. Germline V gives CDR1 MGHDK, CDR2 SYGVNS. The CDR3 here is CASSEVTGGGYTF. The CDR3 DNA follows: TGTGCCAGCAGTGAGGTGACAGGGGGCGGCTACACCTTC.

CDR3 amino acids: CASSQVLNTAQYF. Written as DNA, the CDR3 is TGTGCCAGCAGCCAGGTCCTGAACACGGCGCAGTATTTT. V gene TRBV14 combines with J gene TRBJ2-3, with unresolved D. Germline CDR1 is SGHDN and CDR2 is FVKESK. The CDR3 runs to 13 residues. V lost 3 bases and J lost 10, with 14 bases in between. The full variable domain, completed using reference TRBV14 and TRBJ2-3, is EAGVTQFPSHSVIEKGQTVTLRCDPISGHDNLYWYRRVMGKEIKFLLHFVKESKQDESGMPNNRFLAERTGGTYSTLKVQPAELEDSGVYFCASSQVLNTAQYFGPGTRLTVL.

This chain uses TRBV15 with TRBJ2-1; D possibly uses TRBD1 or TRBD2 (6 bases each). Germline CDR1 and CDR2: LNHNV and YYDKDF (reference sequence). V lost 1 base, J lost 1 base, and 14 bases lay in between. This CDR3 has 17 residues. The CDR3 nucleotides read TGTGCCACCAGCAGAGCTAAGGGGGGCCCTTCCTACAATGAGCAGTTCTTC. Its protein is CATSRAKGGPSYNEQFF.

Details on this clonotype: Relative to the germline gene, one junction end is altered; a read error may explain this. The chain links TRBV12-3 or TRBV12-4 to TRBJ1-1; unclear D gene. This CDR3 has 14 residues. The CDR3 sequence: CASSLAGGNPEAFF. The CDR3, as DNA: TGTGCCAGCAGTTTGGCAGGCGGGAACCCTGAAGCTTTCTTT.

J is TRBJ2-1 and V is TRBV5-6, with TRBD2 matching over 10 bases. This CDR3 region has 18 residues. V lost 0 bases, J lost 1 base, and 7 bases stayed unmatched. Germline values: CDR1 SGHDT, CDR2 YYEEEE. The CDR3 DNA reads TGTGCCAGCAGCTTGGGTAGCGGGGGGCTAATATCCTACAATGAGCAGTTCTTC. Its translation is CASSLGSGGLISYNEQFF.

The chain recombines TRBV4-1 with TRBJ2-7; D is unclear. The CDR3 consists of 14 residues. Trimming shortened V by 0 bases and J by 3 bases, and 9 bases separated the two germline ends. The germline gives CDR1 MGHRA, CDR2 YSYEKL. CDR3 amino acids: CASSQDSANYEQYF. The CDR3 coding sequence is TGCGCCAGCAGCCAAGATTCGGCTAACTACGAGCAGTACTTC.

This clonotype was seen just once. The chain employs TRBV10-3 and TRBJ1-5; D unresolved. Germline-derived CDR1 and CDR2 are ENHRY and SYGVKD. Trimming pared 5 bases from V and 2 bases from J, leaving 4 bases between. This CDR3 region has 12 residues. CDR3 loop: CAISQGNQPQHF. As DNA, the CDR3 is TGTGCCATCAGTCAGGGCAATCAGCCCCAGCATTTT.

The genes are TRBV10-3 and TRBJ2-1, with no clear D. Germline values: CDR1 ENHRY, CDR2 SYGVKD. V lost 0 bases and J lost 2, with 8 bases in between. The CDR3 contains 15 residues. This CDR3 reads CAISESRQAYNEQFF. CDR3 in DNA: TGTGCCATCAGTGAGTCTCGCCAAGCCTACAATGAGCAGTTCTTC.

The chain recombines TRBV5-1 with TRBJ2-1, with D maybe TRBD2 (5 bases). Looked up from germline, CDR1 is SGHRS and CDR2 is YFSETQ. Trimming took 4 bases from V and 3 from J, leaving 8 bases between them. This CDR3 region has 13 residues. Here the CDR3 reads CASSVRDYNEQFF. In DNA form, the CDR3 reads TGCGCCAGCAGCGTGAGGGACTACAATGAGCAGTTCTTC.

The genes are TRBV20-1 and TRBJ2-7; D call uncertain. The CDR3 runs to 14 residues. In germline, CDR1 is DFQATT, CDR2 SNEGSKA (reference sequence). V lost 3 bases to trimming and J lost 2 bases, with 14 bases between them. CDR3 bases: TGCAGTGCTAGTTTGCCCCGCGGTGCCTACGAGCAGTACTTC. It encodes CSASLPRGAYEQYF.

V usage is TRBV6-5 and J usage is TRBJ2-1; 7 bases are shared with TRBD2. Germline lookup yields CDR1 MNHEY and CDR2 SVGAGI. CDR3 size: 11 residues. Trimming cost V 6 bases and J 9 bases; bases outside gene matches: 2. The CDR3 region has the DNA TGTGCCAGCAGGGAGCGGGGTGAGCAGTTCTTC. This translates into CASRERGEQFF.